This T cell receptor beta chain was documented in a study of shared clonotypes between healthy human individuals. V was clipped by 8 bases and J by 1 base, with 8 bases between them. This CDR3 region has 13 residues. CDR1 and CDR2 (germline): LNHNV, YYDKDF (reference sequence). With respect to this clone: The antigen remains unidentified.

Each replicate PCR on the sorted subsets used 200 ng DNA (approximately 33,000 T cell genomes). TCRdb keeps only in-frame clones here, not all; method: immunoSEQ multiplex PCR. The sample has approximately 1.9 million clones, 93% seen once. Naive CD8 cells comprised CD45RO-negative, CCR7-positively selected cells, excluding terminally differentiated effector memory CD45RA+ cells. Findings and caveats of the study: Relative to memory subsets, naive subsets generally showed larger estimated richness.

Sequencing input: naive CD8+ T cells from PBMCs. The V and J genes are TRBV15 and TRBJ2-2, with a tentative D call TRBD1 (5 bases). The TCR comes from a man aged 18 to 35 in good health. Some clones in this sample may be carry-over from other donors' samples. CDR3 coding DNA: TGTGCCACCCCCAGGGAGAACACCGGGGAGCTGTTTTTT. Protein product: CATPRENTGELFF.